This TCR beta chain was recovered during a study of T cell changes during pregnancy in multiple sclerosis. Clones were read by immunoSEQ multiplex PCR, and TCRdb kept only the in-frame ones, dropping some. Altogether over 40,000 clones are present, 85% to 90% being singletons, with the ten largest covering approximately 5%. The CDR3 spans 15 residues. Trimming took 5 bases from V and 2 from J; bases not matched to a gene: 4. CDR1 SGHVS and CDR2 FNYEAQ come from the germline V gene. This chain joins TRBV7-6 and TRBJ2-5, with 11 bases lining up with TRBD2. This sample comprised peripheral blood, obtained in the second trimester of pregnancy. The sequence was collected from a female donor in good health, enrolled as a control in a pregnancy study. CDR3 sequence reads: CASSHRLAGQETQYF. CDR3 coding DNA: TGTGCCAGCAGCCACCGACTAGCGGGGCAAGAGACCCAGTACTTC.